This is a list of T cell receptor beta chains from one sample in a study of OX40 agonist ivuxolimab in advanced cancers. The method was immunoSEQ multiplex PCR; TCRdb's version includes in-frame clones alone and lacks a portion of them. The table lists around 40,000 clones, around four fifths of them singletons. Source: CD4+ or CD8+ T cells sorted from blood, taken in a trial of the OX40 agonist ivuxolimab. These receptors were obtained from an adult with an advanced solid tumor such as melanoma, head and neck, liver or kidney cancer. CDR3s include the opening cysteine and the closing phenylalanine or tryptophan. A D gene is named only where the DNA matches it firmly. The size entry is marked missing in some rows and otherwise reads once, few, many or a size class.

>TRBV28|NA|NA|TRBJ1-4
CASSFGRGREEKLFF
TGTGCCAGCAGTTTTGGGCGTGGCAGAGAGGAAAAACTGTTTTTT
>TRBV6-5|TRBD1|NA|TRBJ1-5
CASSPGTGRQPQHF
TGTGCCAGCAGTCCCGGGACAGGGCGTCAGCCCCAGCATTTT
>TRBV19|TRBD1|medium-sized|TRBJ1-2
CASSATGQGTHTF
TGTGCCAGTAGTGCAACGGGACAGGGGACTCACACCTTC
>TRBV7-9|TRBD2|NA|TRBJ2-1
CASSLSGSSYNEQFF
TGTGCCAGCAGCCTCAGCGGGAGCTCCTACAATGAGCAGTTCTTC
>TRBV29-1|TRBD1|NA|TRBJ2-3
CSASRYRGFTDTQYF
TGCAGCGCCTCAAGGTACAGGGGGTTCACAGATACGCAGTATTTT
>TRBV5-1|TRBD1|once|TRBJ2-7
CASSRTGAEQYF
TGCGCCAGCAGCCGCACAGGGGCGGAGCAGTACTTC
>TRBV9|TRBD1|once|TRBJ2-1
CASSVDRGPYNEQFF
TGTGCCAGCAGCGTAGACAGGGGACCCTACAATGAGCAGTTCTTC
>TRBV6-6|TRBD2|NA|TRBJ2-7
CASSTLAGVYEQYF
TGTGCCAGCAGTACCCTAGCGGGAGTCTACGAGCAGTACTTC
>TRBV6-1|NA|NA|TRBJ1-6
CASSHAGDPNSPLHF
TGTGCCAGCAGTCATGCGGGGGACCCCAATTCACCCCTCCACTTT
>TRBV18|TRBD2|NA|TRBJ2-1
CASSPGLAGDNEQFF
TGTGCCAGCTCACCAGGCCTAGCGGGAGACAATGAGCAGTTCTTC
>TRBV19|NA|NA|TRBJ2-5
CASSMRVLETQYF
TGTGCCAGTAGTATGAGGGTATTGGAGACCCAGTACTTC
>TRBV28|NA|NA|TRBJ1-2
CASRTSTTFYGYTF
TGTGCCAGCAGAACCAGCACAACCTTTTATGGCTACACCTTC
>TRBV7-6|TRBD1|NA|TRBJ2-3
CASSLRTGNTDTQYF
TGTGCCAGCAGCTTGCGGACAGGGAACACAGATACGCAGTATTTT
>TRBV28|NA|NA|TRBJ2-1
CASTHPSGPYNEQFF
TGTGCCAGCACTCACCCTTCGGGACCCTACAATGAGCAGTTCTTC
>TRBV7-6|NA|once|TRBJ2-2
CASSLEVLPGELFF
TGTGCCAGCAGCTTAGAGGTTTTGCCCGGGGAGCTGTTTTTT
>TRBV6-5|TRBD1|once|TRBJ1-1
CASSGSGGMGEAFF
TGTGCCAGCAGCGGATCAGGGGGGATGGGTGAAGCTTTCTTT
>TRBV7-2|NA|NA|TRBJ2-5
CASSVGRGTQYF
TGTGCCAGCAGCGTGGGTAGGGGGACCCAGTACTTC
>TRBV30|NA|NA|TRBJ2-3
CAWSVLSGLTDTQYF
TGTGCCTGGAGTGTATTGAGCGGGTTAACAGATACGCAGTATTTT
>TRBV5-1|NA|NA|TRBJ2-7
CASTLTGAGGRGAYEQYF
TGCGCCAGCACCCTAACAGGCGCCGGTGGGCGAGGGGCCTACGAGCAGTACTTC